This TCR beta chain was retrieved from a study of T-cell reconstitution after alpha-beta-depleted transplantation in children. Whole-study findings and limits: Several hundred rapidly expanded clones from non-depleted graft cells reportedly supplied alpha-beta T cells about two months post-transplant. Among T cells one year after transplant, newly produced cells accounted for most counts and diversity. Surviving recipient T cells and thymic progenitors accounted for the high day-60 TCRbeta diversity observed in some patients.

The CDR3 has 15 residues. From germline, CDR1 is DFQATT and CDR2 SNEGSKA (reference sequence). This clonotype was detected only a few times. Its antigen is not known. A much larger clone lies one base from this, so it may be a read error. A TCRbeta library incorporating unique molecular identifiers was prepared. Using its own MiXCR run on the PCR reads, TCRdb lists one record per CDR3 protein. The sample shows fewer than 500,000 distinct CDR3 sequences, roughly 44% of them seen only once. The specimen comprised PBMCs, sampled before TCRalphabeta/CD19-depleted stem cell transplant. The chain recombines TRBV20-1 with TRBJ2-2; TRBD2 matches 16 bases. The clonotype originates from a girl aged 2-10 years with aplastic anemia, due to receive a stem cell transplant. As DNA, the CDR3 is TGCTGTGCGGCCGGGACTAGCGGGAGGGCCGGGGAGCTGTTTTTT. This translates into CCAAGTSGRAGELFF.